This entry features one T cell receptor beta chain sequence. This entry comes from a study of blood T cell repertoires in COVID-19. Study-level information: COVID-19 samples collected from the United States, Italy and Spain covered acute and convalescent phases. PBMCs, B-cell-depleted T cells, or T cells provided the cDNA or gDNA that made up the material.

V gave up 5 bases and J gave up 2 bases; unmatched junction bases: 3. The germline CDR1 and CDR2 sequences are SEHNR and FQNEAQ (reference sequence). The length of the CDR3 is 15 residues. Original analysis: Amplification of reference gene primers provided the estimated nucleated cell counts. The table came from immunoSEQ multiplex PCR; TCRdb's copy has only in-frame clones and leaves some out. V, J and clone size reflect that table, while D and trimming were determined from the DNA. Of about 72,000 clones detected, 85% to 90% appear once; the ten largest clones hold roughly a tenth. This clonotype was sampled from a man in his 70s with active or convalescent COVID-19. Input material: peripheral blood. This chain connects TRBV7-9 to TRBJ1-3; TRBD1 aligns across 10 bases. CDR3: CASSRQGAAGNTIYF. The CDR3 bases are TGTGCCAGCAGCAGACAGGGGGCTGCTGGAAACACCATATATTTT.